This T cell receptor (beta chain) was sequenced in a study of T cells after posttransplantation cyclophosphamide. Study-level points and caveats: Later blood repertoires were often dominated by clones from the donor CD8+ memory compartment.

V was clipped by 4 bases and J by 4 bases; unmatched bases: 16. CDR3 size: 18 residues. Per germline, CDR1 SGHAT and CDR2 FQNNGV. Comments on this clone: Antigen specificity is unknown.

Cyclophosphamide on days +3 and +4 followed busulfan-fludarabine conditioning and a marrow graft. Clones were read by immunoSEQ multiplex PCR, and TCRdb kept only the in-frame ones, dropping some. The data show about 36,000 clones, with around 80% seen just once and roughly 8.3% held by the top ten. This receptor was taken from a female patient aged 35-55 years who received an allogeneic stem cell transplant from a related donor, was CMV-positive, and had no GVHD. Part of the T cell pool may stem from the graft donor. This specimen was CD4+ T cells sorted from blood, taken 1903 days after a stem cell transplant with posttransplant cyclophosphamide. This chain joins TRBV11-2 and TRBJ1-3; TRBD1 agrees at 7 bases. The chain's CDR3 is CASSSYRGEGWWGNTIYF. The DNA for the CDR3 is TGTGCCAGCAGCTCCTACAGGGGTGAAGGGTGGTGGGGAAACACCATATATTTT.